This entry features one T cell receptor beta chain sequence. There are many counts of this clonotype. Its antigen target is currently unknown. No clone much larger than this one lies a single base away; base qualities are absent. The library came from 5' RACE. Data came from a NextSeq 500. To correct for sequencing error and PCR bias, the TCR library protocol tagged individual cDNA molecules with unique molecular identifiers. Sequencing covered both TCR alpha and beta chains, and within each sample the abundances of alpha and beta sequences were tightly co-correlated. Concerning the study's data processing: Decombinator V4 was used to annotate the V gene, J gene and CDR3 of the TCR sequences. Expanded TCRs were defined as changing significantly between any two time points under a Poisson model with p below 0.0001. TCR abundances were normalised to the total number of TCRs sequenced per sample and were expressed as counts per million. TRAV1-2 paired with TRAJ12, TRAJ20 or TRAJ33 defined MAIT TCRs, while TRAV10 paired with TRAJ18 defined iNKT TCRs. VDJdb, accessed on 1 November 2021, was searched for TCRs annotated for CMV, EBV and SARS-CoV-2, and TCRs annotated for more than one antigen were excluded. TCRdb took the public reads, trimmed them with fastp at Q25, ran MiXCR for clone calling and kept in-frame beta chains. Rows are unified per CDR3 protein, each entry keeping the most common DNA and genes. These V and J calls originate from TCRdb's pipeline instead of the authors' own analysis. This sample has some 56,000 distinct CDR3 sequences in its table, and 10% to 13% of those were observed once. The ten most abundant clones make up 6.5% of the sample.

This record belongs to a study of early T cells in non-severe SARS-CoV-2 infection (dated by TCRdb to the early 2020s). Background on the whole study: Because TCR sequencing relied on bulk RNA taken from unsorted whole blood, pairing of alpha and beta chains was not possible. What the work shows at the level of the full study, not this receptor alone: VDJdb matching was skewed toward anti-spike CD8 responses and likely underestimated virus-specific expansions, missing private and CD4 specificities.

Its CDR3 holds 14 amino acids, cysteine through phenylalanine. Only the CDR3 part of the read is kept: 42 bases, read in frame from the first base. V and J lose 0 bases and 4 bases, and a span of 9 bases separates them. CDR1 ENHRY and CDR2 SYGVKD were looked up in the germline V gene. A case-control design nested within a healthcare worker cohort in London, UK, was used, with weekly nasopharyngeal swab PCR tests and blood sampling performed. Healthcare workers were enrolled in the week of the UK lockdown, from 23 to 31 March 2020, and were followed every week for up to roughly 15 weeks. The TCR sequence derives from an adult who was a healthcare worker with PCR-confirmed SARS-CoV-2 infection or an uninfected control (not recorded which). The chain is assembled from TRBV10-3 and TRBJ1-1; the D gene remains uncertain. The sequenced sample consisted of whole blood. CDR3 reads: CAISESGMLTEAFF. The nucleotide sequence is given as TGTGCCATCAGTGAGTCTGGTATGCTCACTGAAGCTTTCTTT.